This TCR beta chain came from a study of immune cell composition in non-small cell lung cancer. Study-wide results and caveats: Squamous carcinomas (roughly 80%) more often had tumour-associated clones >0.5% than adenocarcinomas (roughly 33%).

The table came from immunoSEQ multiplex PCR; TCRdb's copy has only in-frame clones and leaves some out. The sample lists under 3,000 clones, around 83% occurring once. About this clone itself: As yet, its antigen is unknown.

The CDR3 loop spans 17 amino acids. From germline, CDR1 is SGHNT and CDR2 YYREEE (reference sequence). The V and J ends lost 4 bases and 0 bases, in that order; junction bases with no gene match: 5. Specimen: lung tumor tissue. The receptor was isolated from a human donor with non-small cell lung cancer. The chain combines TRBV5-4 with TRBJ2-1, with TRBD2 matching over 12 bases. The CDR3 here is CASSMPGLAGSYNEQFF. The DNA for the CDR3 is TGTGCCAGCAGCATGCCGGGACTAGCGGGCTCCTACAATGAGCAGTTCTTC.